A single sample is the source of the 21 T cell receptor beta chains below, sequenced in a study of blood T cell repertoires in COVID-19. Using immunoSEQ multiplex PCR, the repertoire was profiled, and TCRdb retains in-frame clones only, with some absent. The repertoire has roughly 160,000 clones, around 79% of them found once; the top ten carry about 20%. Sequenced input: PBMCs or T cells enriched from blood (not recorded which). These receptors were taken from a woman in her 70s in a cohort exposed to, infected with or recovered from COVID-19 (not recorded which).

This clone was found once. V and J are TRBV27 and TRBJ2-5; weak D call: TRBD1 (7 bases). CDR1 is MNHEY, CDR2 SMNVEV, per germline (reference sequence). Trimming left V 6 bases short and J 4 bases short, with 12 bases between. There are 13 residues in the CDR3. Here the CDR3 reads CASSNRGGETQYF. CDR3 nucleotide sequence: TGTGCCAGCAGCAACAGGGGAGGAGAGACCCAGTACTTC.

The CDR3 loop is CASSLMGGTEAFF. The CDR3 bases are TGTGCCAGCAGCTTAATGGGGGGTACTGAAGCTTTCTTT. The chain couples TRBV7-9 to TRBJ1-1, with D possibly matching TRBD1 (5 bases). This CDR3 contains 13 residues. V was shortened by 2 bases and J by 5 bases, with 9 bases between the two germline ends. CDR1 SEHNR and CDR2 FQNEAQ come from the germline V gene (reference sequence). Based on the CDR3 plus reference TRBV7-9 and TRBJ1-1, the full variable domain is DTGVSQNPRHKITKRGQNVTFRCDPISEHNRLYWYRQTLGQGPEFLTYFQNEAQLEKSRLLSDRFSAERPKGSFSTLEIQRTEQGDSAMYLCASSLMGGTEAFFGQGTRLTVV.

J is TRBJ1-2 and V is TRBV28; unclear D gene. The ends were cut back, 8 bases at V and 8 bases at J, with 24 bases in the middle. Per germline, CDR1 MDHEN and CDR2 SYDVKM. The CDR3 has 15 residues. Here the CDR3 reads CASLAFVDLEIGYTF. DNA of the CDR3: TGTGCCAGCCTAGCTTTTGTTGACCTGGAGATCGGCTACACCTTC.

The J gene is TRBJ2-3, the V gene TRBV5-1; 12 bases map to TRBD1. Germline CDR1 SGHRS, CDR2 YFSETQ. The length of the CDR3 is 15 residues. The trim removed 0 bases at V and 5 bases at J, leaving 1 base unmatched. This chain's CDR3 is CASSLGDRGQDTQYF. The CDR3 DNA follows: TGCGCCAGCAGCTTGGGGGACAGGGGGCAAGATACGCAGTATTTT. The full variable domain, rest sourced from reference TRBV5-1 and TRBJ2-3, is KAGVTQTPRYLIKTRGQQVTLSCSPISGHRSVSWYQQTPGQGLQFLFEYFSETQRNKGNFPGRFSGRQFSNSRSEMNVSTLELGDSALYLCASSLGDRGQDTQYFGPGTRLTVL.

This clone was observed a single time. This chain joins TRBV10-2 and TRBJ2-3; 7 positions agree with TRBD1. The germline gives CDR1 WSHSY, CDR2 SAAADI. This CDR3 has 14 residues. The J segment lost 4 bases and the V segment lost 5 bases, leaving 6 bases of the junction unmatched. The CDR3 DNA sequence: TGCGCCAGCAGTCCGAGACAGGGTGCAGATACGCAGTATTTT. This encodes CASSPRQGADTQYF.

This chain connects TRBV18 to TRBJ2-5; TRBD2 is a possible D gene (5 bases). The CDR3 is made up of 16 amino acids. V lost 3 bases to trimming and J lost 3 bases, with 17 bases between them. Germline CDR1 and CDR2: KGHSH and LQKENI. CDR3 protein: CASSPFDGILKETQYF. For the CDR3, the DNA is TGTGCCAGCTCACCCTTCGACGGGATTCTGAAAGAGACCCAGTACTTC.

V gene TRBV6-1 combines with J gene TRBJ2-7; no clear D gene. V lost 5 bases, J lost 3 bases, and 5 bases lay in between. The CDR3 runs to 11 residues. Germline loops: CDR1 MNHNS, CDR2 SASEGT. This CDR3 reads CASSFSYEQYF. The CDR3 region has the DNA TGTGCCAGCAGTTTTAGCTACGAGCAGTACTTC.

In this sample, this clone turned up a few times. This chain joins TRBV20-1 and TRBJ1-1; D gene ambiguous. V was pared by 5 bases and J by 5 bases, with 9 bases between. CDR1 DFQATT and CDR2 SNEGSKA come from the germline V gene (reference sequence). The CDR3 runs to 11 residues. The CDR3 region is CSARQVTEAFF. The CDR3 bases are TGCAGTGCTCGCCAGGTGACTGAAGCTTTCTTT.

This chain links TRBV9 with TRBJ1-1; weak D call: TRBD1 (6 bases). Trimming removed 3 bases from V and 1 base from J, with 13 bases in between. The CDR3 covers 15 residues. Germline V gene data show CDR1 as SGDLS and CDR2 as YYNGEE. The CDR3 reads CASSGPGTRNTEAFF. As DNA, the CDR3 is TGTGCCAGCAGCGGCCCCGGGACAAGGAACACTGAAGCTTTCTTT.

This chain joins TRBV20-1 and TRBJ2-7; 7 positions match TRBD1. The CDR3 is made up of 13 amino acids. J gave up 0 bases and V 3 bases, and 2 bases lay outside the gene matches. The V gene's germline CDR1 is DFQATT and CDR2 SNEGSKA (reference sequence). The CDR3 loop reads CSASTGVSYEQYF. The CDR3 DNA reads as TGCAGTGCTAGTACAGGGGTCTCCTACGAGCAGTACTTC.

The chain has TRBV24-1 and TRBJ2-1, with D uncertain. V was shortened by 4 bases and J by 4 bases, with 7 bases between the two germline ends. CDR1 is KGHDR, CDR2 SFDVKD, per germline. The CDR3 spans 13 residues. CDR3 DNA: TGTGCCACCAGTGAGGGCCGATACAATGAGCAGTTCTTC. Protein sequence: CATSEGRYNEQFF.

This clone was found once. V usage is TRBV7-8 and J usage is TRBJ2-2; D may be TRBD1 (5 bases). V was trimmed by 1 base and J by 0 bases, leaving 9 bases between them. Germline V gene sequence: CDR1 SGHVS, CDR2 FQNEAQ. CDR3 length: 16 residues. The CDR3 DNA sequence: TGTGCCAGCAGCTTAGATGGGGCCGCGAACACCGGGGAGCTGTTTTTT. It yields the protein CASSLDGAANTGELFF.

This chain links TRBV5-4 with TRBJ2-3; TRBD2 aligns across 11 bases. Germline trimming cut 10 bases from V and 2 bases from J; bases unmatched to any gene: 6. CDR3 size: 14 residues. Germline V gene sequence: CDR1 SGHNT, CDR2 YYREEE (reference sequence). CDR3 DNA sequence: TGTGCCGTCACTAGCGGGAGTGACACAGATACGCAGTATTTT. Protein product: CAVTSGSDTDTQYF.

The chain recombines TRBV20-1 with TRBJ2-1, with D perhaps matching TRBD1 (5 bases). CDR1 is DFQATT, CDR2 SNEGSKA, per germline (reference sequence). The CDR3 covers 11 residues. V lost 2 bases to trimming and J lost 9 bases, with 8 bases between them. In DNA form, the CDR3 reads TGCAGTGCTAGAATCCAGGGTGAGCAGTTCTTC. This codes for CSARIQGEQFF.

The chain links TRBV11-2 to TRBJ2-1; TRBD2 aligns across 7 bases. V was pared by 5 bases and J by 6 bases, with 22 bases of the junction left unmatched. There are 19 residues in the CDR3. In germline, CDR1 is SGHAT, CDR2 FQNNGV. The CDR3 DNA follows: TGTGCCAGCAGCCCTCGCGGGGGACTTGATTACAACGCAGCCAATGAGCAGTTCTTC. Translating gives CASSPRGGLDYNAANEQFF.

The rearrangement links TRBV24-1 to TRBJ2-1; 13 bases are shared with TRBD2. The CDR3 contains 18 residues. Trimming took 4 bases from V and 0 from J; bases not matched to a gene: 5. Germline lookup yields CDR1 KGHDR and CDR2 SFDVKD. DNA of the CDR3: TGTGCCACCAGTGACTCGGGACTAGCGGGATCCTCCTACAATGAGCAGTTCTTC. Translation gives CATSDSGLAGSSYNEQFF.

V usage is TRBV11-3 and J usage is TRBJ2-5, with a weak D call TRBD2 (5 bases). The V gene lost 0 bases and the J gene lost 3 bases, with 14 bases spanning the gap. From germline, CDR1 is SGHNT and CDR2 YENEEA. The CDR3 is 16 amino acids. CDR3: CASSLEPLREEETQYF. CDR3 sequence (DNA): TGTGCCAGCAGCTTAGAACCCCTCCGGGAAGAAGAGACCCAGTACTTC. Looking up the rest from reference TRBV11-3 and TRBJ2-5 gives the full variable domain: EAGVVQSPRYKIIEKKQPVAFWCNPISGHNTLYWYLQNLGQGPELLIRYENEEAVDDSQLPKDRFSAERLKGVDSTLKIQPAELGDSAVYLCASSLEPLREEETQYFGPGTRLLVL.

This rearrangement joins TRBV19 to TRBJ1-1; TRBD1 matches at 7 bases. The length of the CDR3 is 14 residues. The junction had 6 bases not matched to a gene; V was cut back by 2 bases and J by 6 bases. The germline gives CDR1 LNHDA, CDR2 SQIVND (reference sequence). As DNA, the CDR3 is TGTGCCAGTAGTATATCCCTGCAGGGGGCTGAAGCTTTCTTT. It is translated as CASSISLQGAEAFF.

The chain joins TRBV28 to TRBJ2-7; tentative D call: TRBD1 (7 bases). CDR1 is MDHEN, CDR2 SYDVKM, per germline. Trimming cost V 3 bases and J 2 bases, with 11 bases left between them. The CDR3 contains 14 residues. The CDR3 bases are TGTGCCAGCAGTTTGCCCAGGGGGGCCTACGAGCAGTACTTC. It codes for CASSLPRGAYEQYF.

The chain uses TRBV7-2 and TRBJ2-7, with D perhaps matching TRBD1 (6 bases). CDR3 length equals 14 residues. Trimming took off 1 base at V and 5 bases at J, with 12 bases between the two ends. CDR1 is SGHTA, CDR2 FQGNSA, per germline. CDR3 nucleotide sequence: TGTGCCAGCAGCTTAGTGTGGGGGCCAAACGAGCAGTACTTC. This translates into CASSLVWGPNEQYF.

This sequence joins TRBV29-1 and TRBJ2-5; 8 nucleotides line up with TRBD2. The V and J ends lost 8 bases and 5 bases, in that order; junction bases with no gene match: 13. CDR3 length equals 14 residues. Germline CDR1 reads SQVTM; CDR2 reads ANQGSEA. The CDR3 DNA follows: TGCAGCCTCAGGACGGGAGGGCCGGGGGAGACCCAGTACTTC. Its protein product is CSLRTGGPGETQYF.